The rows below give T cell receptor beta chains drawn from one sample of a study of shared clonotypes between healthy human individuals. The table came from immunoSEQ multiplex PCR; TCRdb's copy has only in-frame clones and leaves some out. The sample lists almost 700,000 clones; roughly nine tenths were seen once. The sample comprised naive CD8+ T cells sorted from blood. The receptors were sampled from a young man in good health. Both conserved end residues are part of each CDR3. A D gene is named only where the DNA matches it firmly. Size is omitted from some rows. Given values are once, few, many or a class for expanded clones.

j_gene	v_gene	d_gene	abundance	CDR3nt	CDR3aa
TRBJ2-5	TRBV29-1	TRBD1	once	TGCAGCGTTGTCGGCAGGGGGCCAGCCTTCCTCCAAGAGACCCAGTACTTC	CSVVGRGPAFLQETQYF
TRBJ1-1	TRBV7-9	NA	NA	TGTGCCAGCAGCTTAGCTGGCAGGGAGAACACTGAAGCTTTCTTT	CASSLAGRENTEAFF
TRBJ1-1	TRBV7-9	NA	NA	TGTGCCAGCAGCTTTGAGGCAGGCCGGAACACTGAAGCTTTCTTT	CASSFEAGRNTEAFF
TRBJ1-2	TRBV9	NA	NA	TGTGCCAGCCGTGCTGGGGACGGCTATGGCTACACCTTC	CASRAGDGYGYTF
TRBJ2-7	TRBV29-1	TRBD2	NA	TGCAGCGTCATTGGGACTAGCGGGATAGCCTACGAGCAGTACTTC	CSVIGTSGIAYEQYF
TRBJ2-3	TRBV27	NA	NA	TGTGCCAGCAGTTTAGGGCAGCCGAGCACAGATACGCAGTATTTT	CASSLGQPSTDTQYF
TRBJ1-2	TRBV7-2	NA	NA	TGTGCCAGTGCCCAAAACTTCGTTAGCTATGGCTACACCTTC	CASAQNFVSYGYTF
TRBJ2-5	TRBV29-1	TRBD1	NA	TGCAGCGTTGAATGGAGGGACAGGGAGGAGGAGACCCAGTACTTC	CSVEWRDREEETQYF
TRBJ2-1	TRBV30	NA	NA	TGTGCCTGGAGGGGGTACCAGGAGCGGGTGGGTGGTGAGCAGTTCTTC	CAWRGYQERVGGEQFF
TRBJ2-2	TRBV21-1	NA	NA	TGTGCCAGCTGCGACAGGGAGAACACCGGGGAGCTGTTTTTT	CASCDRENTGELFF
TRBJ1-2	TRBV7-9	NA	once	TGTGCCAGCAGCTTGGGGGACCCGTACCTATATGGCTACACCTTC	CASSLGDPYLYGYTF
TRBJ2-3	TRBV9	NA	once	TGTGCCAGCAGCGTTGGTAGCGGAGGCACAGATACGCAGTATTTT	CASSVGSGGTDTQYF
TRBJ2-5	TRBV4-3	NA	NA	TGCGCCAGCAGCCACAGACCTACGACCGTAGACGGGAAAGCGGAGACCCAGTACTTC	CASSHRPTTVDGKAETQYF
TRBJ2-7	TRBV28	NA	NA	TGTGCCAGCAGTTTCAGTCTCTCCTACGAGCAGTACTTC	CASSFSLSYEQYF